In this sample, the clone carrying this T cell receptor beta chain turned up many times. Its antigen is still unknown. CDR3 length: 13 amino acids. The germline V gene has CDR1 WSHSY and CDR2 SAAADI. V lost 7 bases, J lost 7 bases, and 13 bases lay in between. The sample is drawn from a study of T cells after posttransplantation cyclophosphamide. Findings of the study overall: TRB overlap between skin or GI tissue T cells and blood was limited. Recipient CMV seropositivity and CMV reactivation strongly tracked TRB clonality. Donor CD8+ memory clones often dominated recipient blood repertoires at later times.

Busulfan-fludarabine conditioning, marrow transplant, and cyclophosphamide on days +3 and +4 were administered. Libraries were prepared by immunoSEQ multiplex PCR; TCRdb keeps only in-frame clonotypes and omits some of them. Recorded here are just over 5,500 clones, with no singletons, and the ten leading clones hold about 26%. The TCR was taken from a male patient aged 55 to 69 who received an allogeneic stem cell transplant from a related donor, was CMV-positive, and had no GVHD. The T cells may partly be graft donor cells. The rearrangement joins TRBV10-2 to TRBJ1-4; no firm D call. The sample consisted of PBMCs, taken after allogeneic stem cell transplant with posttransplant cyclophosphamide. This CDR3 reads CASKAPGGEKLFF. In DNA form, the CDR3 reads TGCGCCAGCAAGGCCCCGGGAGGTGAAAAACTGTTTTTT.